These 19 T cell receptor beta chains share one sample of origin, sequenced in a study of blood T cell repertoires in COVID-19. Only in-frame clones appear in the TCRdb table, and some are missing; sequencing was by immunoSEQ multiplex PCR. The table records 130,000 to 150,000 clones, more than 75% of them present only once. Sequencing was carried out using peripheral blood. Receptors were obtained from an elderly man with acute or convalescent COVID-19.

This clone was detected only a few times. V is TRBV19 and J is TRBJ2-5, with 7 bases matching TRBD1. The V and J ends lost 3 bases and 5 bases, in that order; junction bases with no gene match: 21. The CDR3 has 19 residues. CDR1 is LNHDA and CDR2 is SQIVND in the germline V gene (reference sequence). The CDR3 sequence: CASSIWTRGRAFAGETQYF. In DNA, the CDR3 is TGTGCCAGTAGTATCTGGACGAGGGGGCGAGCCTTCGCTGGGGAGACCCAGTACTTC.

This clone was detected only a few times. J is TRBJ1-6 and V is TRBV28; tentatively, D is TRBD1 (6 bases). This CDR3 contains 17 residues. Germline V gene data show CDR1 as MDHEN and CDR2 as SYDVKM. The V end lost 6 bases, the J end lost 0 bases, and 15 bases lay between the germline ends. The DNA of the CDR3 is TGTGCCAGCAGCCTCGGGGGGGCCATCTCCTATAATTCACCCCTCCACTTT. It is translated as CASSLGGAISYNSPLHF.

This clone appeared a single time. The CDR3 nucleotides are TGTGCCAGCAGCCTGGGACTAGCGGGCGTTCAAGAGACCCAGTACTTC. Its translation: CASSLGLAGVQETQYF. J is TRBJ2-5 and V is TRBV5-6; 12 bases match TRBD2. The germline V gene has CDR1 SGHDT and CDR2 YYEEEE. The trim removed 4 bases at V and 2 bases at J, leaving 6 bases unmatched. This CDR3 spans 16 amino acids. The full variable domain, its missing parts supplied by reference TRBV5-6 and TRBJ2-5, is DAGVTQSPTHLIKTRGQQVTLRCSPKSGHDTVSWYQQALGQGPQFIFQYYEEEERQRGNFPDRFSGHQFPNYSSELNVNALLLGDSALYLCASSLGLAGVQETQYFGPGTRLLVL.

V and J are TRBV29-1 and TRBJ2-3; TRBD2 is a possible D gene (6 bases). From germline, CDR1 is SQVTM and CDR2 ANQGSEA. Trimming took 8 bases from V and 5 from J, leaving 17 bases between them. This CDR3 has 13 amino acids. CDR3 residues: CSNNGEVGDTQYF. In nucleotides, the CDR3 is TGCAGCAACAACGGGGAGGTTGGAGATACGCAGTATTTT.

V usage is TRBV15 and J usage is TRBJ2-3; 8 nucleotides align to TRBD1. Per germline, CDR1 LNHNV and CDR2 YYDKDF (reference sequence). The J segment lost 6 bases and the V segment lost 4 bases, leaving 12 bases of the junction unmatched. The CDR3 length is 16 residues. CDR3 residues: CATSTPWTGRFDTQYF. In DNA, the CDR3 is TGTGCCACCAGCACACCCTGGACAGGGCGTTTCGATACGCAGTATTTT.

V is TRBV7-8 and J is TRBJ2-3, with TRBD1 as a possible D gene (5 bases). The CDR3 spans 14 residues. CDR1 is SGHVS, CDR2 FQNEAQ, per germline. With 1 base removed from V and 6 bases from J, the gap between germline ends came to 11 bases. The CDR3 region has the DNA TGTGCCAGCAGCTTAGAACAGGTGTCTGATACGCAGTATTTT. This translates into CASSLEQVSDTQYF.

The chain couples TRBV3-1 (or the pseudogene TRBV3-2) to TRBJ2-5, with a weak D call TRBD2 (5 bases). This CDR3 contains 15 residues. V was shortened by 0 bases and J by 5 bases, with 13 bases between the two germline ends. Germline V gives CDR1 LGHDT, CDR2 YNNKEL (reference sequence). DNA for the CDR3: TGTGCCAGCAGCCAAGACTGGCTAGCTGTTGAGACCCAGTACTTC. Translation gives CASSQDWLAVETQYF.

The rearrangement uses TRBV28 and TRBJ1-5, with TRBD1 as a possible D gene (6 bases). This CDR3 spans 12 amino acids. CDR1 is MDHEN and CDR2 is SYDVKM in the germline V gene. V dropped 6 bases and J dropped 5 bases, with 8 bases sitting between them. The CDR3 spells CASRQGDQPQHF. The CDR3 nucleotides are TGTGCCAGCAGACAGGGCGATCAGCCCCAGCATTTT.

This chain links TRBV5-8 with TRBJ2-3, with D uncertain. CDR3 length: 15 amino acids. With 0 bases removed from V and 2 bases from J, the gap between germline ends came to 10 bases. Looked up from germline, CDR1 is SGHTS and CDR2 is YDEGEE. CDR3 bases: TGTGCCAGCAGCTTGGAACAGACCACCACAGATACGCAGTATTTT. Translation gives CASSLEQTTTDTQYF. Full variable domain (rest looked up from reference TRBV5-8 and TRBJ2-3): EAGVTQSPTHLIKTRGQQATLRCSPISGHTSVYWYQQALGLGLQFLLWYDEGEERNRGNFPPRFSGRQFPNYSSELNVNALELEDSALYLCASSLEQTTTDTQYFGPGTRLTVL.

V usage is TRBV5-8 and J usage is TRBJ2-7; 11 nucleotides line up with TRBD1. The CDR3 totals 15 residues. The V and J ends lost 2 bases and 6 bases, in that order; junction bases with no gene match: 7. Germline-derived CDR1 and CDR2 are SGHTS and YDEGEE. CDR3 sequence: CASSFRDRGVVEQYF. The CDR3 DNA reads as TGTGCCAGCAGCTTTCGGGACAGGGGGGTCGTCGAGCAGTACTTC.

The chain recombines TRBV5-8 with TRBJ1-5; no clear D gene. The CDR3 covers 14 residues. Per germline, CDR1 SGHTS and CDR2 YDEGEE. V was trimmed by 0 bases and J by 0 bases, leaving 4 bases between them. The CDR3 spells CASSLDFSNQPQHF. The CDR3 nucleotides are TGTGCCAGCAGCTTGGACTTTAGCAATCAGCCCCAGCATTTT.

The CDR3 here is CASRFGTGGNTIYF. CDR3 bases: TGTGCCAGCAGATTTGGGACTGGTGGAAACACCATATATTTT. This chain uses TRBV5-6 with TRBJ1-3; D possibly corresponds to TRBD1 (5 bases). Germline V lookup: CDR1 SGHDT, CDR2 YYEEEE. There are 14 residues in the CDR3. V lost 5 bases and J lost 3, with 12 bases in between.

The chain links TRBV4-3 to TRBJ2-7; TRBD2 might be the D (5 bases). V was trimmed by 0 bases and J by 7 bases, leaving 19 bases between them. This CDR3 is 16 amino acids long. Per the germline V gene, CDR1 is LGHNA and CDR2 is YSLEER. CDR3 residues: CASSQEPLVPTGEQYF. In DNA form, the CDR3 reads TGCGCCAGCAGCCAAGAACCACTTGTGCCTACGGGGGAGCAGTACTTC.

This chain uses TRBV18 with TRBJ2-1, with 9 bases aligning to TRBD1. This CDR3 spans 16 amino acids. V dropped 3 bases and J dropped 5; count of bases not matched to a gene: 8. Germline V gene lookup returns CDR1 KGHSH and CDR2 LQKENI. DNA of the CDR3: TGTGCCAGCTCACCGACGCGGACAGGGGCTAACAATGAGCAGTTCTTC. Encoded protein: CASSPTRTGANNEQFF.

The chain employs TRBV18 and TRBJ2-7; TRBD1 agrees at 7 bases. CDR3 length: 14 amino acids. J lost 2 bases, V lost 2 bases, and 3 bases had no gene match. In germline, CDR1 is KGHSH, CDR2 LQKENI. Here the CDR3 reads CASSPEQGAYEQYF. CDR3 nucleotide sequence: TGTGCCAGCTCACCAGAGCAGGGGGCCTACGAGCAGTACTTC. Variable domain in full (rest from reference TRBV18 and TRBJ2-7): NAGVMQNPRHLVRRRGQEARLRCSPMKGHSHVYWYRQLPEEGLKFMVYLQKENIIDESGMPKERFSAEFPKEGPSILRIQQVVRGDSAAYFCASSPEQGAYEQYFGPGTRLTVT.

V gene TRBV28 combines with J gene TRBJ1-6; D is perhaps TRBD1 (5 bases). Germline assignment: CDR1 MDHEN and CDR2 SYDVKM. Trimming stripped 3 bases from V and 4 bases from J, with 7 bases between. The CDR3 contains 14 residues. The CDR3: CASSLGGYNSPLHF. The CDR3 region has the DNA TGTGCCAGCAGTTTGGGGGGTTATAATTCACCCCTCCACTTT.

This chain uses TRBV5-6 with TRBJ1-1; 9 nucleotides align to TRBD1. Germline values: CDR1 SGHDT, CDR2 YYEEEE. This CDR3 is built from 15 residues. Germline trimming cut 4 bases from V and 4 bases from J; bases unmatched to any gene: 8. CDR3 amino acids: CASSPLTGGSTEAFF. In nucleotides, the CDR3 is TGTGCCAGCAGCCCGCTGACAGGGGGAAGCACTGAAGCTTTCTTT.

This clone came up once. The chain carries TRBV27 and TRBJ2-7; 9 bases agree with TRBD1. The CDR3 covers 14 residues. Germline lookup yields CDR1 MNHEY and CDR2 SMNVEV (reference sequence). The V segment lost 8 bases and the J segment 0 bases; nucleotides outside the gene matches: 5. As DNA, the CDR3 is TGTGCCAGCGCTATACAGGGGGCCTCCTACGAGCAGTACTTC. This translates into CASAIQGASYEQYF.

The chain combines TRBV2 with TRBJ1-1; D uncertain. Germline V gives CDR1 SNHLY, CDR2 FYNNEI. This CDR3 region has 12 residues. Trimming removed 11 bases from V and 0 bases from J, with 10 bases in between. In DNA form, the CDR3 reads TGTGCCGCGGGCGGATTGAACACTGAAGCTTTCTTT. Residues: CAAGGLNTEAFF. Supplemented by reference TRBV2 and TRBJ1-1, the full variable domain reads EPEVTQTPSHQVTQMGQEVILRCVPISNHLYFYWYRQILGQKVEFLVSFYNNEISEKSEIFDDQFSVERPDGSNFTLKIRSTKLEDSAMYFCAAGGLNTEAFFGQGTRLTVV.